These T cell receptor beta chains were read from a single sample in a study of blood T cell repertoires in COVID-19. The method was immunoSEQ multiplex PCR; TCRdb's version includes in-frame clones alone and lacks a portion of them. This sample has about 240,000 clones; approximately 78% occur once, and the top ten carry roughly an eighth. The sequencing input was peripheral blood. Receptors originate from a woman aged 60 to 75 with active or convalescent COVID-19. The CDR3 runs from the conserved cysteine through the conserved F or W. The D gene is left open where the match is weak. A row's size may be missing; if present it is once, few, many or a size class.

cdr3_aa: CATSRVSSSPLHF; cdr3_nt: TGTGCCACCAGCAGGGTTTCGAGTTCACCCCTCCACTTT; v_call: TRBV15; j_call: TRBJ1-6; d_call: NA; clone_size: NA
cdr3_aa: CASSPEGQSRKETQYF; cdr3_nt: TGCGCCAGCAGCCCCGAGGGCCAGTCCCGAAAAGAGACCCAGTACTTC; v_call: TRBV4-1; j_call: TRBJ2-5; d_call: NA; clone_size: NA
cdr3_aa: CASSDLAGGNEQFF; cdr3_nt: TGTGCCAGCAGTGACCTTGCGGGGGGGAATGAGCAGTTCTTC; v_call: TRBV6-4; j_call: TRBJ2-1; d_call: TRBD2; clone_size: NA
cdr3_aa: CASSQALGLAGGFMRGTVQYF; cdr3_nt: TGCGCCAGCAGCCAAGCCCTCGGACTAGCGGGGGGCTTCATGAGGGGCACCGTGCAGTACTTC; v_call: TRBV4-1; j_call: TRBJ2-7; d_call: TRBD2; clone_size: NA
cdr3_aa: CASSLGPGVYDGYTF; cdr3_nt: TGTGCCAGCAGCTTGGGGCCAGGGGTTTATGATGGCTACACCTTC; v_call: TRBV5-4; j_call: TRBJ1-2; d_call: NA; clone_size: few
cdr3_aa: CASSLAYRGQGGGNTIYF; cdr3_nt: TGTGCCAGCAGCTTAGCCTACCGGGGACAGGGGGGTGGAAACACCATATATTTT; v_call: TRBV7-9; j_call: TRBJ1-3; d_call: TRBD1; clone_size: NA
cdr3_aa: CASSLKGGPSFYYEQYF; cdr3_nt: TGTGCCAGCAGTTTAAAGGGGGGGCCGTCATTCTACTACGAGCAGTACTTC; v_call: TRBV27; j_call: TRBJ2-7; d_call: NA; clone_size: few
cdr3_aa: CASSLSIFSSGVSYNEQFF; cdr3_nt: TGTGCCAGCAGTTTATCGATTTTCTCTAGCGGGGTCTCCTACAATGAGCAGTTCTTC; v_call: TRBV27; j_call: TRBJ2-1; d_call: TRBD2; clone_size: NA
cdr3_aa: CATSRPDRGPQETQYF; cdr3_nt: TGTGCCACCAGCAGACCCGACAGGGGCCCCCAAGAGACCCAGTACTTC; v_call: TRBV15; j_call: TRBJ2-5; d_call: TRBD1; clone_size: NA
cdr3_aa: CASSGANYGYTF; cdr3_nt: TGTGCCAGCAGTGGGGCGAACTATGGCTACACCTTC; v_call: TRBV2; j_call: TRBJ1-2; d_call: NA; clone_size: NA
cdr3_aa: CATSRDGGGTQPQHF; cdr3_nt: TGTGCCACCAGCAGAGATGGGGGGGGAACGCAGCCCCAGCATTTT; v_call: TRBV15; j_call: TRBJ1-5; d_call: NA; clone_size: few
cdr3_aa: CASQEGASSGNTIYF; cdr3_nt: TGTGCCAGCCAGGAAGGGGCATCTTCTGGAAACACCATATATTTT; v_call: TRBV6-6; j_call: TRBJ1-3; d_call: NA; clone_size: NA
cdr3_aa: CASSLVSEGTDTQYF; cdr3_nt: TGTGCCAGCAGCTTAGTAAGCGAGGGCACAGATACGCAGTATTTT; v_call: TRBV13; j_call: TRBJ2-3; d_call: NA; clone_size: once
cdr3_aa: CASSNAGTSQETQYF; cdr3_nt: TGTGCCAGCAGCAACGCCGGGACAAGCCAAGAGACCCAGTACTTC; v_call: TRBV5-4; j_call: TRBJ2-5; d_call: NA; clone_size: once
cdr3_aa: CASSPNAGGRVYSNQPQHF; cdr3_nt: TGTGCCAGCTCACCGAACGCCGGGGGGCGGGTATATAGCAATCAGCCCCAGCATTTT; v_call: TRBV18; j_call: TRBJ1-5; d_call: NA; clone_size: NA
cdr3_aa: CASSQEAGGAGTYGYTF; cdr3_nt: TGCGCCAGCAGCCAAGAGGCAGGGGGCGCAGGGACCTATGGCTACACCTTC; v_call: TRBV4-3; j_call: TRBJ1-2; d_call: TRBD1; clone_size: NA
cdr3_aa: CASSLGGVQGNYGYTF; cdr3_nt: TGTGCCAGCAGCTTGGGAGGGGTTCAGGGTAACTATGGCTACACCTTC; v_call: TRBV7-3; j_call: TRBJ1-2; d_call: NA; clone_size: NA
cdr3_aa: CASSAGQPGIYEQYF; cdr3_nt: TGTGCCAGCAGTGCCGGCCAGCCGGGTATCTACGAGCAGTACTTC; v_call: TRBV2; j_call: TRBJ2-7; d_call: NA; clone_size: NA
cdr3_aa: CASSLSQGGHYGYTF; cdr3_nt: TGTGCCAGCAGCTTGTCGCAGGGGGGCCACTATGGCTACACCTTC; v_call: TRBV11-2; j_call: TRBJ1-2; d_call: TRBD1; clone_size: NA
cdr3_aa: CASSAPGQGALRHTNTEAFF; cdr3_nt: TGTGCCAGCAGCGCACCGGGACAGGGGGCACTTCGCCATACTAACACTGAAGCTTTCTTT; v_call: TRBV9; j_call: TRBJ1-1; d_call: TRBD1; clone_size: NA
cdr3_aa: CASTDRGREHQPQHF; cdr3_nt: TGTGCCAGTACCGACAGGGGACGGGAGCATCAGCCCCAGCATTTT; v_call: TRBV19; j_call: TRBJ1-5; d_call: TRBD1; clone_size: NA
cdr3_aa: CASSRNTGIDYGYTF; cdr3_nt: TGTGCCAGCTCACGGAATACAGGGATCGATTATGGCTACACCTTC; v_call: TRBV18; j_call: TRBJ1-2; d_call: NA; clone_size: NA
cdr3_aa: CASSPTGGGSGNEQFF; cdr3_nt: TGTGCCAGCTCACCCACCGGGGGTGGGTCGGGGAATGAGCAGTTCTTC; v_call: TRBV18; j_call: TRBJ2-1; d_call: NA; clone_size: once
cdr3_aa: CASAAGGGAGEQYF; cdr3_nt: TGTGCCAGCGCCGCAGGCGGGGGGGCCGGGGAGCAGTACTTC; v_call: TRBV4-2; j_call: TRBJ2-7; d_call: TRBD2; clone_size: many
cdr3_aa: CASSHGWVRNTEAFF; cdr3_nt: TGTGCCAGCAGCCACGGGTGGGTCCGGAACACTGAAGCTTTCTTT; v_call: TRBV7-2; j_call: TRBJ1-1; d_call: NA; clone_size: NA
cdr3_aa: CASSYAGTDTQYF; cdr3_nt: TGTGCCAGCAGTTATGCAGGCACAGATACGCAGTATTTT; v_call: TRBV28; j_call: TRBJ2-3; d_call: NA; clone_size: NA
cdr3_aa: CASSLTRGTGELFF; cdr3_nt: TGTGCCAGCAGCTTAACTCGGGGGACCGGGGAGCTGTTTTTT; v_call: TRBV11-3; j_call: TRBJ2-2; d_call: NA; clone_size: NA
cdr3_aa: CASSPGGQDGYTF; cdr3_nt: TGTGCCAGCTCACCTGGGGGACAGGATGGCTACACCTTC; v_call: TRBV18; j_call: TRBJ1-2; d_call: TRBD1; clone_size: NA
cdr3_aa: CAWRSQGLSTDTQYF; cdr3_nt: TGTGCCTGGAGGTCCCAGGGGCTAAGCACAGATACGCAGTATTTT; v_call: TRBV30; j_call: TRBJ2-3; d_call: NA; clone_size: few
cdr3_aa: CASSQDRLAYEQYF; cdr3_nt: TGTGCCAGCAGCCAAGACAGGTTAGCCTACGAGCAGTACTTC; v_call: TRBV11-3; j_call: TRBJ2-7; d_call: NA; clone_size: NA
cdr3_aa: CAWSVRGAGNTIYF; cdr3_nt: TGTGCCTGGAGTGTGCGGGGGGCTGGAAACACCATATATTTT; v_call: TRBV30; j_call: TRBJ1-3; d_call: NA; clone_size: once
cdr3_aa: CASSADRGFENEQFF; cdr3_nt: TGTGCCAGCAGCGCGGATCGGGGGTTCGAGAATGAGCAGTTCTTC; v_call: TRBV7-2; j_call: TRBJ2-1; d_call: NA; clone_size: NA
cdr3_aa: CASIHPELAGGAYEQYF; cdr3_nt: TGTGCCAGCATCCACCCGGAGCTAGCGGGGGGTGCCTACGAGCAGTACTTC; v_call: TRBV7-6; j_call: TRBJ2-7; d_call: TRBD2; clone_size: NA
cdr3_aa: CASSPEGASYGYTF; cdr3_nt: TGTGCCAGCAGCCCCGAGGGTGCGAGCTATGGCTACACCTTC; v_call: TRBV14; j_call: TRBJ1-2; d_call: NA; clone_size: NA
cdr3_aa: CASSREGTNAEAFF; cdr3_nt: TGTGCCAGCAGCCGGGAGGGGACGAACGCTGAAGCTTTCTTT; v_call: TRBV5-5; j_call: TRBJ1-1; d_call: NA; clone_size: NA
cdr3_aa: CASSPNTRDSGHSPLHF; cdr3_nt: TGTGCCAGCAGCCCTAATACCCGGGACAGTGGGCATTCACCCCTCCACTTT; v_call: TRBV3-1/TRBV3-2; j_call: TRBJ1-6; d_call: TRBD1; clone_size: NA
cdr3_aa: CAWSLTGTGFGGYTF; cdr3_nt: TGTGCCTGGAGCTTAACCGGGACAGGGTTTGGTGGCTACACCTTC; v_call: TRBV30; j_call: TRBJ1-2; d_call: TRBD1; clone_size: NA
cdr3_aa: CATSADRNQPQHF; cdr3_nt: TGTGCCACCAGTGCGGACAGAAATCAGCCCCAGCATTTT; v_call: TRBV24-1; j_call: TRBJ1-5; d_call: NA; clone_size: NA
cdr3_aa: CASSDDTIYNSPLHF; cdr3_nt: TGTGCCAGCAGTGACGACACAATCTATAATTCACCCCTCCACTTT; v_call: TRBV6-6; j_call: TRBJ1-6; d_call: NA; clone_size: NA
cdr3_aa: CASSQVPGRAYEQYF; cdr3_nt: TGTGCCAGCAGCCAAGTGCCTGGCAGGGCCTACGAGCAGTACTTC; v_call: TRBV3-1/TRBV3-2; j_call: TRBJ2-7; d_call: NA; clone_size: NA
cdr3_aa: CASSAGQSTDTQYF; cdr3_nt: TGCGCCAGCAGCGCGGGACAGAGCACAGATACGCAGTATTTT; v_call: TRBV5-1; j_call: TRBJ2-3; d_call: NA; clone_size: NA
cdr3_aa: CASSSGLAGGGSTDTQYF; cdr3_nt: TGTGCCAGCTCATCCGGACTAGCGGGGGGAGGAAGCACAGATACGCAGTATTTT; v_call: TRBV18; j_call: TRBJ2-3; d_call: TRBD2; clone_size: NA
cdr3_aa: CASSIGTGDEKLFF; cdr3_nt: TGTGCCAGTAGTATAGGGACAGGGGATGAAAAACTGTTTTTT; v_call: TRBV19; j_call: TRBJ1-4; d_call: TRBD1; clone_size: NA
cdr3_aa: CASSLTGGETQYF; cdr3_nt: TGCGCCAGCAGCCTGACAGGGGGAGAGACCCAGTACTTC; v_call: TRBV4-1; j_call: TRBJ2-5; d_call: TRBD1; clone_size: NA
cdr3_aa: CASSQEVGAYGYTF; cdr3_nt: TGTGCCAGCAGCCAAGAGGTGGGCGCCTATGGCTACACCTTC; v_call: TRBV3-1/TRBV3-2; j_call: TRBJ1-2; d_call: NA; clone_size: NA
cdr3_aa: CASSLRYRVEAGNTIYF; cdr3_nt: TGTGCCAGCAGCCTCCGATACAGGGTGGAAGCTGGAAACACCATATATTTT; v_call: TRBV7-2; j_call: TRBJ1-3; d_call: NA; clone_size: NA
cdr3_aa: CTSKRYRDANSNQPQHF; cdr3_nt: TGCACCAGCAAAAGATACAGGGACGCAAATAGCAATCAGCCCCAGCATTTT; v_call: TRBV1; j_call: TRBJ1-5; d_call: NA; clone_size: NA
cdr3_aa: CASSGQGVEAFF; cdr3_nt: TGCGCCAGCAGCGGACAGGGGGTTGAAGCTTTCTTT; v_call: TRBV5-1; j_call: TRBJ1-1; d_call: TRBD1; clone_size: NA
cdr3_aa: CASSITGAGELFF; cdr3_nt: TGTGCCAGTAGTATCACGGGAGCCGGGGAGCTGTTTTTT; v_call: TRBV19; j_call: TRBJ2-2; d_call: NA; clone_size: NA
cdr3_aa: CASSVLSTSGVNEQFF; cdr3_nt: TGTGCCAGCAGCGTACTTTCGACTAGCGGGGTGAATGAGCAGTTCTTC; v_call: TRBV9; j_call: TRBJ2-1; d_call: TRBD2; clone_size: NA
cdr3_aa: CASHLRQGTGELFF; cdr3_nt: TGTGCCAGCCACCTCCGGCAGGGCACCGGGGAGCTGTTTTTT; v_call: TRBV6-5; j_call: TRBJ2-2; d_call: NA; clone_size: NA
cdr3_aa: CASSPLRGGPYNEQFF; cdr3_nt: TGTGCCAGCAGCCCGCTGAGGGGGGGGCCCTACAATGAGCAGTTCTTC; v_call: TRBV5-5; j_call: TRBJ2-1; d_call: NA; clone_size: NA
cdr3_aa: CATPADRGNYGYTF; cdr3_nt: TGTGCCACGCCAGCAGATCGGGGGAACTATGGCTACACCTTC; v_call: TRBV6-6; j_call: TRBJ1-2; d_call: NA; clone_size: NA
cdr3_aa: CAISEQETQYF; cdr3_nt: TGTGCCATCAGTGAGCAGGAGACCCAGTACTTC; v_call: TRBV10-3; j_call: TRBJ2-5; d_call: NA; clone_size: NA
cdr3_aa: CASSEAGLVRWSHRNEQFF; cdr3_nt: TGTGCCAGCAGTGAGGCGGGACTAGTTCGATGGTCCCACCGGAATGAGCAGTTCTTC; v_call: TRBV2; j_call: TRBJ2-1; d_call: TRBD2; clone_size: NA